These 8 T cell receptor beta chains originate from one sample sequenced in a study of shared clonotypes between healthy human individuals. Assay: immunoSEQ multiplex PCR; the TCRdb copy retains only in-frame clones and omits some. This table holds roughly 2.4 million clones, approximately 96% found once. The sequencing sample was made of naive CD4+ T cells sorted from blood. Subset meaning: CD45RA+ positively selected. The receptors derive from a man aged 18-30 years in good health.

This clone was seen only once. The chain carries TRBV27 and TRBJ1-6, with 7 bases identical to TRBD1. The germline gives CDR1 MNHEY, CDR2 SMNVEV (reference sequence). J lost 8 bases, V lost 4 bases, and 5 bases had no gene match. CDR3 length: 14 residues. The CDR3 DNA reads TGTGCCAGCAGTTACAGGGGTTACGATTCACCCCTCCACTTT. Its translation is CASSYRGYDSPLHF.

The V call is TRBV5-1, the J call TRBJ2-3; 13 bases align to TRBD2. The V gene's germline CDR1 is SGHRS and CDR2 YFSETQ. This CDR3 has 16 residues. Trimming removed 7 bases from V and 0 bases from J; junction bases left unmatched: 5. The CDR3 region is CASHLTSGGSTDTQYF. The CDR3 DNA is TGCGCCAGCCACTTGACTAGCGGGGGGAGCACAGATACGCAGTATTTT.

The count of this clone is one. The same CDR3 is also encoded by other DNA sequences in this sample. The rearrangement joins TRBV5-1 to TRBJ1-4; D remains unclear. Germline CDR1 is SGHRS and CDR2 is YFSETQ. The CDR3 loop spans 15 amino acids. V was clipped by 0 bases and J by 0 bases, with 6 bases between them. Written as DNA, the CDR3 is TGCGCCAGCAGCTTGGGCCGCGCAACTAATGAAAAACTGTTTTTT. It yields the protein CASSLGRATNEKLFF.

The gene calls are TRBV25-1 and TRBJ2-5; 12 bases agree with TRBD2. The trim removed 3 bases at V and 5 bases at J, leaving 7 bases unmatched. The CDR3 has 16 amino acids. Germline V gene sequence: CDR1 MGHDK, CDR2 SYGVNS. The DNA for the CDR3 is TGTGCCAGCAGTGACCTAGCGGGAGGGCCCCGGGAGACCCAGTACTTC. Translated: CASSDLAGGPRETQYF. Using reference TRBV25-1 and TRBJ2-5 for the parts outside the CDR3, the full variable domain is EADIYQTPRYLVIGTGKKITLECSQTMGHDKMYWYQQDPGMELHLIHYSYGVNSTEKGDLSSESTVSRIRTEHFPLTLESARPSHTSQYLCASSDLAGGPRETQYFGPGTRLLVL.

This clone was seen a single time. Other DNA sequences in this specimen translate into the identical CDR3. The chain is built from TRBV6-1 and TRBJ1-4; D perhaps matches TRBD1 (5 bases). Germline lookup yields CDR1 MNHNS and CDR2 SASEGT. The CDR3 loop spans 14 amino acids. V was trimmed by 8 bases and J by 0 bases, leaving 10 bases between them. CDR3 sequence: CASRDRATNEKLFF. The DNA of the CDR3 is TGTGCCAGCCGAGACAGAGCAACTAATGAAAAACTGTTTTTT.

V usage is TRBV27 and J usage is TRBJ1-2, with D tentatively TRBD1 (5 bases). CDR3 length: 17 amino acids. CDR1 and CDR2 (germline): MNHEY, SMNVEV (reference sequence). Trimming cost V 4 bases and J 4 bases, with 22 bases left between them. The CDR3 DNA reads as TGTGCCAGCAGTTCCGGGTCAGCCTTTATGAGGGGCTATGGCTACACCTTC. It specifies CASSSGSAFMRGYGYTF.

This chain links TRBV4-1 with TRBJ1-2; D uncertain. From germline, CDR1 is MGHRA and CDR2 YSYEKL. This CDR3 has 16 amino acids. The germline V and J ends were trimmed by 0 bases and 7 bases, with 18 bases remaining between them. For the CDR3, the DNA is TGCGCCAGCAGCCAAGACCTGTGGGGAATCTATGTTGGCTACACCTTC. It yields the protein CASSQDLWGIYVGYTF.

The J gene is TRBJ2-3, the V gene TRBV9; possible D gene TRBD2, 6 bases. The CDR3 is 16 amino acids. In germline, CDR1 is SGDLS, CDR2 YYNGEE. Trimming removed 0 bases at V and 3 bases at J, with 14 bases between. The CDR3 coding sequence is TGTGCCAGCAGCGTAGGGGGCGCGGGGAGGACAGATACGCAGTATTTT. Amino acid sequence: CASSVGGAGRTDTQYF.